The following is a T cell receptor beta chain sequence with its context. Its antigen remains unknown. Then a second PCR, running roughly 7 to 11 cycles, was carried out with a sample-barcoded 5' primer and a J-beta primer mix. Each sample provided no less than 3 million CDR3-containing paired-end reads. TCRdb recomputed calls from the 5' RACE reads with MiXCR, one row per CDR3 protein. The sample yields approximately 800,000 distinct CDR3 sequences, around 68% seen once. The sample comes from a study of blood T cells in healthy people across ages. Study conclusions and caveats: With unsorted PBMCs, a conclusive comparison of naive versus antigen-experienced cells was not possible. Getting older went along with TCR beta diversity per million T cells dropping roughly linearly.

This TCR derives from a young man in good health. Sequencing was done on a sample of blood.

CDR3 DNA: TGTGCCAGCAGCCAAGAGGTCGGGGAGCTGTTTTTT. Protein: CASSQEVGELFF. The rearrangement joins TRBV14 to TRBJ2-2; the D is unclear. Germline-derived CDR1 and CDR2 are SGHDN and FVKESK. Trimming took off 0 bases at V and 7 bases at J, with 3 bases between the two ends. This CDR3 region has 12 residues.